Listed below are T cell receptor beta chains from one sample, sequenced in a study of cytomegalovirus exposure and HLA in healthy donors. The table came from immunoSEQ multiplex PCR; TCRdb's copy has only in-frame clones and leaves some out. The top ten hold under 3.5% of the sample, which has about 160,000 clones, 71% seen once. Sequenced input: PBMCs. The origin of the receptors is a woman aged 30 to 39 in good health and CMV-seronegative. CDR3s include the opening cysteine and the closing phenylalanine or tryptophan. A D gene is named only where the DNA matches it firmly. The listing skips clone size in some rows; elsewhere it reads once, few, many or a size class.

TRBJ2-3	TRBV28	few	TRBD1	CASRTLGGEWTDTQYF	TGTGCCAGCAGGACATTAGGGGGCGAGTGGACAGATACGCAGTATTTT
TRBJ2-3	TRBV6-5	once	NA	CASSSAGTSTDTQYF	TGTGCCAGCAGTTCTGCGGGCACTAGCACAGATACGCAGTATTTT
TRBJ1-3	TRBV5-6	few	NA	CASSLVNSGNTIYF	TGTGCCAGCAGCTTGGTTAACTCTGGAAACACCATATATTTT
TRBJ2-3	TRBV5-6	NA	TRBD2	CASSLSREGTDTQYF	TGTGCCAGCAGCTTGTCGCGGGAGGGGACAGATACGCAGTATTTT
TRBJ2-1	TRBV6-1	NA	TRBD2	CASNRRGGGYNEQFF	TGTGCCAGCAATAGACGGGGGGGAGGTTACAATGAGCAGTTCTTC
TRBJ2-5	TRBV28	NA	TRBD2	CASIKGGRGETQYF	TGTGCCAGCATCAAAGGCGGGAGAGGCGAGACCCAGTACTTC
TRBJ1-1	TRBV9	NA	NA	CASSEGAGTEAFF	TGTGCCAGCAGCGAAGGGGCAGGTACTGAAGCTTTCTTT
TRBJ2-3	TRBV21-1	NA	NA	CASAWGGRSTDTQYF	TGTGCCAGCGCCTGGGGCGGCAGAAGCACAGATACGCAGTATTTT
TRBJ2-7	TRBV4-2	NA	NA	CASSQRADSYEQYF	TGTGCCAGCAGCCAACGGGCGGACAGCTACGAGCAGTACTTC
TRBJ2-7	TRBV28	few	NA	CASSFRGGGYEQYF	TGTGCCAGCAGTTTTAGGGGGGGTGGTTACGAGCAGTACTTC
TRBJ1-4	TRBV19	NA	TRBD1	CASSMTRGPLTNEKLFF	TGTGCCAGTAGTATGACGAGGGGGCCGCTAACTAATGAAAAACTGTTTTTT
TRBJ2-5	TRBV7-2	few	TRBD2	CASSPGLAGPETQYF	TGTGCCAGCAGCCCCGGACTAGCGGGTCCAGAGACCCAGTACTTC
TRBJ1-1	TRBV2	NA	TRBD1	CASRATQGYTEAFF	TGTGCCAGCAGAGCTACACAGGGGTACACTGAAGCTTTCTTT
TRBJ2-2	TRBV7-3	NA	NA	CASSWGETGELFF	TGTGCCAGCAGCTGGGGAGAAACCGGGGAGCTGTTTTTT
TRBJ1-5	TRBV7-2	NA	TRBD1	CASSPQGEQPQHF	TGTGCCAGCAGCCCACAGGGGGAACAGCCCCAGCATTTT
TRBJ1-1	TRBV6-1	NA	TRBD1	CATLTGGTEAFF	TGTGCCACCCTAACAGGGGGCACTGAAGCTTTCTTT
TRBJ2-2	TRBV7-8	NA	TRBD1	CASSPWTGGQGGELFF	TGTGCCAGCAGCCCGTGGACAGGGGGCCAAGGCGGGGAGCTGTTTTTT
TRBJ2-2	TRBV2	NA	NA	CASRLEGASTGELFF	TGTGCCAGCAGATTGGAGGGGGCGAGCACCGGGGAGCTGTTTTTT
TRBJ2-1	TRBV4-1	NA	TRBD1	CASSQEGQGLDEQFF	TGCGCCAGCAGCCAAGAAGGACAGGGACTCGATGAGCAGTTCTTC
TRBJ2-7	TRBV27	NA	NA	CASSISQQGLSYEQYF	TGTGCCAGCAGCATCTCCCAACAGGGCCTATCCTACGAGCAGTACTTC
TRBJ1-5	TRBV27	NA	TRBD1	CASGPTDRGGQPQHF	TGTGCCAGCGGCCCAACCGACAGGGGGGGTCAGCCCCAGCATTTT